Listed below are T cell receptor beta chains from one sample, sequenced in a study of blood T cell repertoires in COVID-19. The assay was immunoSEQ multiplex PCR, and TCRdb's table has in-frame clones only and misses some. The top ten hold roughly 4.7% of the sample, which has 150,000 to 200,000 clones, approximately 90% seen once. Sequenced input: peripheral blood. The origin of the receptors is a human donor in a cohort sampled during active COVID-19. Both conserved end residues are part of each CDR3. D genes are given only for firm matches. Clone size is stated in some rows and not others, as once, few, many or a class when expanded.

NA,NA,TRBV7-8,TRBJ2-2,TGTGCCAGCAGCTTAGTCAGGGCCGGGGAGCTGTTTTTT,CASSLVRAGELFF
NA,TRBD1,TRBV24-1,TRBJ2-5,TGTGCCACCAGTGACCAGCCGACAGGGGAGACCCAGTACTTC,CATSDQPTGETQYF
NA,TRBD1,TRBV3-1/TRBV3-2,TRBJ1-2,TGTGCCAGCAGCCAACGGGCAGGGGGAATCGGCTACACCTTC,CASSQRAGGIGYTF
NA,TRBD2,TRBV10-3,TRBJ2-5,TGTGCCATCAGTGACCCTAGCGGGGGGGCGAATGTAGAGACCCAGTACTTC,CAISDPSGGANVETQYF
NA,NA,TRBV14,TRBJ2-3,TGTGCCAGCAGCCTATACACAGATACGCAGTATTTT,CASSLYTDTQYF
NA,TRBD1,TRBV18,TRBJ1-2,TGTGCCAGCTCACCGTACTCCGGGACAGACTATGGCTACACCTTC,CASSPYSGTDYGYTF
once,NA,TRBV28,TRBJ1-5,TGTGCCAGTAAGGTCCTCGACAGTAGCAATCAGCCCCAGCATTTT,CASKVLDSSNQPQHF
few,TRBD1,TRBV18,TRBJ1-6,TGTGCCAGCTCACCCGGACAGGGGGTTTATTCACCCCTCCACTTT,CASSPGQGVYSPLHF
once,TRBD2,TRBV5-1,TRBJ2-7,TGCGCCAGCAGCTTGGCCGGGGGGGGCGGCTCCTACGAGCAGTACTTC,CASSLAGGGGSYEQYF
NA,NA,TRBV11-2,TRBJ2-4,TGTGCCAGCAGCTTAAGAGGGGGGGCTTCGGACATTCAGTACTTC,CASSLRGGASDIQYF
NA,TRBD1,TRBV5-4,TRBJ2-2,TGTGCCAGCAGCTCAGGCCGACAGGGGGACACCGGGGAGCTGTTTTTT,CASSSGRQGDTGELFF
few,NA,TRBV11-2,TRBJ2-1,TGTGCCAGCAGCTTAGAACCTAGCGCCTCCTACAATGAGCAGTTCTTC,CASSLEPSASYNEQFF
medium-sized,TRBD1,TRBV19,TRBJ2-2,TGTGCCAGTAGTACTAGGACAGGGGGCCCCACCGGGGAGCTGTTTTTT,CASSTRTGGPTGELFF
few,TRBD2,TRBV7-9,TRBJ2-2,TGTGCCAGCAGCTTAGCACTAGCGGGAGGAACCGGGGAGCTGTTTTTT,CASSLALAGGTGELFF
NA,TRBD2,TRBV6-2/TRBV6-3,TRBJ2-7,TGTGCCAGCAGTTACAAACCGGGACTAGCCTACGAGCAGTACTTC,CASSYKPGLAYEQYF
NA,TRBD1,TRBV5-4,TRBJ2-3,TGTGCCAGCAGTACCGACAGGGCGACAGATACGCAGTATTTT,CASSTDRATDTQYF
NA,NA,TRBV11-1,TRBJ1-1,TGTGCCAGCAGCCCCAGACGGGACACTGAAGCTTTCTTT,CASSPRRDTEAFF
NA,TRBD1,TRBV27,TRBJ1-1,TGTGCCAGCAGCCGGACCTCGACAGGGGGGAACACTGAAGCTTTCTTT,CASSRTSTGGNTEAFF
NA,NA,TRBV9,TRBJ2-7,TGTGCCAGCAGCCCTTGGACAGACTCCTACGAGCAGTACTTC,CASSPWTDSYEQYF
NA,NA,TRBV6-5,TRBJ2-1,TGTGCCAGCAGTTACTCTGCAGGGTACAATGAGCAGTTCTTC,CASSYSAGYNEQFF
NA,TRBD2,TRBV6-4,TRBJ2-1,TGTGCCAGCAGCCTTAGCGGGAGTCAGAATGAGCAGTTCTTC,CASSLSGSQNEQFF
NA,NA,TRBV5-8,TRBJ2-2,TGTGCCAGCAGCCCAGGGGACACCGGGGAGCTGTTTTTT,CASSPGDTGELFF
NA,TRBD1,TRBV5-1,TRBJ1-1,TGCGCCAGCAGCGCAACAGGGGGCAACACTGAAGCTTTCTTT,CASSATGGNTEAFF
NA,NA,TRBV10-3,TRBJ1-1,TGTGCCATCAGTGAGTCGACAGGTCATGGCACTGAAGCTTTCTTT,CAISESTGHGTEAFF
NA,TRBD1,TRBV10-3,TRBJ2-1,TGTGCCATCAGTGAGTCGTCGACAGGGGCATACAATGAGCAGTTCTTC,CAISESSTGAYNEQFF
once,NA,TRBV6-6,TRBJ1-6,TGTGCCAGCAGCTCTGGCGGGGTAAATTCACCCCTCCACTTT,CASSSGGVNSPLHF
NA,TRBD1,TRBV6-5,TRBJ1-6,TGTGCCAGCAGTTACGGGACAGGGATCGGTTCACCCCTCCACTTT,CASSYGTGIGSPLHF
NA,TRBD2,TRBV28,TRBJ2-1,TGTGCCAGCAGTCCGAGCGGGGGGCCCTTTTACAATGAGCAGTTCTTC,CASSPSGGPFYNEQFF
once,TRBD2,TRBV7-6,TRBJ2-1,TGTGCCAGCAGCTTAAATAGCGGGAGGAACTTATACAATGAGCAGTTCTTC,CASSLNSGRNLYNEQFF
NA,TRBD1,TRBV7-8,TRBJ1-2,TGTGCCAGCAGCGAGTATGGGACAGGGCCCTATGGCTACACCTTC,CASSEYGTGPYGYTF
few,NA,TRBV5-1,TRBJ1-5,TGCGCCAGCAGCTTGGCACCTGCAGGCAATCAGCCCCAGCATTTT,CASSLAPAGNQPQHF
NA,TRBD2,TRBV9,TRBJ2-1,TGTGCCAGCAGCGGGACTAGCGGGGCAAGCTCCTACAATGAGCAGTTCTTC,CASSGTSGASSYNEQFF
NA,TRBD1,TRBV5-1,TRBJ1-6,TGCGCCAGCAGCTGGGACAGGGGGGATTCACCCCTCCACTTT,CASSWDRGDSPLHF
NA,NA,TRBV5-1,TRBJ2-5,TGCGCCAGCAGCTTGGACGGGGAGCGCGAAGAGACCCAGTACTTC,CASSLDGEREETQYF
NA,TRBD2,TRBV18,TRBJ2-7,TGTGCCAGCTCACCACAGGGACTAGCGGGGGGGCCCCGGGAGCAGTACTTC,CASSPQGLAGGPREQYF
NA,NA,TRBV19,TRBJ1-5,TGTGCCAGTAGTCCCAAGACAGGATATAGCAATCAGCCCCAGCATTTT,CASSPKTGYSNQPQHF
NA,NA,TRBV4-1,TRBJ2-7,TGCGCCAGCAGCCAATCTCCGACAGATTTGTCCTACGAGCAGTACTTC,CASSQSPTDLSYEQYF
NA,NA,TRBV9,TRBJ2-7,TGTGCCAGCAGCGCCCAGGGCTACGAGCAGTACTTC,CASSAQGYEQYF
NA,TRBD1,TRBV27,TRBJ2-7,TGTGCCAGCAGTTTATTCGGCCACCGGGACAGGGGCTACGAGCAGTACTTC,CASSLFGHRDRGYEQYF
NA,TRBD2,TRBV4-3,TRBJ2-5,TGCGCCAGCAGCCAAGGGACTAGCGGGGGGGATCGTTCGGAGACCCAGTACTTC,CASSQGTSGGDRSETQYF
NA,TRBD1,TRBV28,TRBJ1-4,TGTGCCAGCAGTTCCGGACAGGGGAATAATGAAAAACTGTTTTTT,CASSSGQGNNEKLFF
NA,NA,TRBV5-1,TRBJ2-3,TGCGCCAGCAGCTCGGGAGCAGGGGGTTATACGCAGTATTTT,CASSSGAGGYTQYF
NA,NA,TRBV6-6,TRBJ2-5,TGTGCCAGCAGTTACCTCGGGACACTGTACCAAGAGACCCAGTACTTC,CASSYLGTLYQETQYF
NA,TRBD2,TRBV7-2,TRBJ2-3,TGTGCCAGCAGCTTAGGGCTAGCGGGGGCCGAGGGAGATACGCAGTATTTT,CASSLGLAGAEGDTQYF
NA,TRBD2,TRBV9,TRBJ2-3,TGTGCCAGCAGCAGTACTAGTCTCGGGGGGGCGGATACGCAGTATTTT,CASSSTSLGGADTQYF
NA,NA,TRBV4-3,TRBJ1-1,TGCGCCAGCAGCCAAGAGCGGTACATGAACACTGAAGCTTTCTTT,CASSQERYMNTEAFF
few,TRBD1,TRBV9,TRBJ1-2,TGTGCCAGCAGCGTCTCCGGGACAGGGGTAGGCGGCTACACCTTC,CASSVSGTGVGGYTF
NA,NA,TRBV19,TRBJ1-3,TGTGCCAGTAGTATCGTCGCAGGTCGATCTGGAAACACCATATATTTT,CASSIVAGRSGNTIYF
NA,NA,TRBV3-1/TRBV3-2,TRBJ2-5,TGTGCCAGCAGCCAAGACAGAGTGGTGGGCGAGACCCAGTACTTC,CASSQDRVVGETQYF
NA,TRBD2,TRBV7-2,TRBJ2-3,TGTGCCAGCAGCTTAAGGTCGACTAGCGCTTACACAGATACGCAGTATTTT,CASSLRSTSAYTDTQYF
NA,NA,TRBV2,TRBJ1-2,TGTGCCAGCAGTGCCAGAAACTATGGCTACACCTTC,CASSARNYGYTF
NA,NA,TRBV21-1,TRBJ2-5,TGTGCCAGCAGCAAAGGACTAGCGGGAGCTGGGTCTCAAGAGACCCAGTACTTC,CASSKGLAGAGSQETQYF
NA,NA,TRBV19,TRBJ2-5,TGTGCCAGTAGTATGGGCAGGGGCACTCAAGAGACCCAGTACTTC,CASSMGRGTQETQYF
once,TRBD2,TRBV7-8,TRBJ2-5,TGTGCCAGCAGCTTAGTATCTCTAGCGGGGGCCCCACAAGAGACCCAGTACTTC,CASSLVSLAGAPQETQYF